This T cell receptor (beta chain) came from a study of spatial heterogeneity in lung cancer. Every molecule of TCR cDNA had its own unique molecular identifier. TCRdb reprocessed the 5' RACE reads with MiXCR, giving one entry per CDR3 protein. The table includes approximately 44,000 distinct CDR3 sequences, roughly 15% detected once. Germline CDR1 and CDR2: DFQATT and SNEGSKA (reference sequence). This CDR3 contains 14 residues. The V gene lost 6 bases and the J gene lost 1 base, with 14 bases spanning the gap. There are a few counts of this clonotype. Time point in this sample: sample taken at primary tumor resection. The donors comprised 70 to 85 untreated early-stage non-small cell lung cancer patients. Sequencing was performed on whole RNA extracted from tumor and nontumor lung tissue, or from frozen PBMC, and the material was left unsorted.

Sequencing used PBMCs, obtained at surgery. The chain combines TRBV20-1 with TRBJ2-3; possibly TRBD2 for D (6 bases). This TCR derives from a male donor with early-stage non-small cell lung cancer. The CDR3 reads CSATQGLGTDTQYF. The CDR3 DNA reads as TGCAGTGCCACCCAGGGACTTGGCACAGATACGCAGTATTTT.